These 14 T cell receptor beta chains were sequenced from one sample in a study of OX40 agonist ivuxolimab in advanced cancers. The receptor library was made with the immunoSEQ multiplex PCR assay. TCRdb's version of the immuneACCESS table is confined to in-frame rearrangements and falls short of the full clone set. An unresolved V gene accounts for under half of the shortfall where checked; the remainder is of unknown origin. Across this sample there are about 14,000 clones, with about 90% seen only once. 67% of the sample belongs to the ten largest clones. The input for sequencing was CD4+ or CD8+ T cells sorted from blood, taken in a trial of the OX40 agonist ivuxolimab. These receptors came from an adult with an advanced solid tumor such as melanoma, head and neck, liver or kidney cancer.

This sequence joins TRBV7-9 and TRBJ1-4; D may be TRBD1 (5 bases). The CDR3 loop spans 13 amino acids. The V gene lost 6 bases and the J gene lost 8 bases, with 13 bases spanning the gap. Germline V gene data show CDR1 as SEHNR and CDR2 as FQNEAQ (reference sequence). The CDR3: CASRAGTQEKLFF. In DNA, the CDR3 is TGTGCCAGCAGAGCCGGGACGCAGGAAAAACTGTTTTTT.

The CDR3 loop is CASRHTQGFDTEAFF. CDR3 DNA sequence: TGTGCCAGCAGGCACACGCAGGGCTTTGACACTGAAGCTTTCTTT. The gene calls are TRBV27 and TRBJ1-1; D is perhaps TRBD1 (5 bases). The germline V and J ends were trimmed by 6 bases and 3 bases, with 17 bases remaining between them. Looked up from germline, CDR1 is MNHEY and CDR2 is SMNVEV (reference sequence). CDR3 size: 15 residues.

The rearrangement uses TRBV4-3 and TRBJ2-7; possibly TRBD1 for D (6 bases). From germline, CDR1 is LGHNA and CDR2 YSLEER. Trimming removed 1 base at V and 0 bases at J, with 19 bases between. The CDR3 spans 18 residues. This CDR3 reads CASSQVPSPTGFSYEQYF. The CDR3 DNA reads TGCGCCAGCAGCCAAGTACCCTCCCCGACAGGTTTCTCCTACGAGCAGTACTTC.

CDR3 residues: CASSELSGTYEQYF. DNA of the CDR3: TGTGCCAGCAGTGAACTATCGGGGACCTACGAGCAGTACTTC. This chain uses TRBV2 with TRBJ2-7; possibly TRBD2 for D (5 bases). This CDR3 has 14 amino acids. V was cut by 2 bases and J by 2 bases, with 10 bases left in between. Germline V gene sequence: CDR1 SNHLY, CDR2 FYNNEI.

CDR3 in amino acids: CASSLAGGMAYEQYF. CDR3 bases: TGTGCCAGCAGCTTAGCGGGTGGGATGGCCTACGAGCAGTACTTC. The chain has TRBV7-2 and TRBJ2-7; D gene ambiguous. The germline CDR1 and CDR2 sequences are SGHTA and FQGNSA. The CDR3 contains 15 residues. Trimming took 0 bases from V and 2 from J, leaving 11 bases between them.

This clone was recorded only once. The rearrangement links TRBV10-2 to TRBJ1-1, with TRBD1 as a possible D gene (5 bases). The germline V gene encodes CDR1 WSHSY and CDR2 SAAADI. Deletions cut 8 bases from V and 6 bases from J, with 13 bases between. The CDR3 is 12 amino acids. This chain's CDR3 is CASEDGAAEAFF. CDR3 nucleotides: TGCGCCAGCGAAGACGGGGCGGCTGAAGCTTTCTTT.

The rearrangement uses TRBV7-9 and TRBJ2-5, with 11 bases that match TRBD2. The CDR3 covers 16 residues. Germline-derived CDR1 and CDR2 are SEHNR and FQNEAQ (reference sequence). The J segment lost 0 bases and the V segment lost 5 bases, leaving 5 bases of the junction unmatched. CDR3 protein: CASSIGLAGHQETQYF. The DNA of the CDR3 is TGTGCCAGCAGCATTGGACTAGCGGGTCACCAAGAGACCCAGTACTTC. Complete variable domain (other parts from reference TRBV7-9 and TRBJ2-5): DTGVSQNPRHKITKRGQNVTFRCDPISEHNRLYWYRQTLGQGPEFLTYFQNEAQLEKSRLLSDRFSAERPKGSFSTLEIQRTEQGDSAMYLCASSIGLAGHQETQYFGPGTRLLVL.

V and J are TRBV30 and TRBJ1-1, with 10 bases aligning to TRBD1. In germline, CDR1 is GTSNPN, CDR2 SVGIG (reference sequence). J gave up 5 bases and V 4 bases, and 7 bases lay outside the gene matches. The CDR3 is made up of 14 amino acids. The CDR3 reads CAWTWGQGSTEAFF. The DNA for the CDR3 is TGTGCCTGGACCTGGGGACAGGGGTCGACTGAAGCTTTCTTT.

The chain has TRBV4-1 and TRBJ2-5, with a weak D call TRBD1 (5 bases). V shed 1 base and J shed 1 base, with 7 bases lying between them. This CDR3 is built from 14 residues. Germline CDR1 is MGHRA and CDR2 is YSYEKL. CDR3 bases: TGCGCCAGCAGCCAAGTAGGGGTCCAAGAGACCCAGTACTTC. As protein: CASSQVGVQETQYF.

The CDR3 spells CASSLGQGGETQYF. Here the CDR3 DNA reads TGTGCCAGCAGCTTAGGACAGGGGGGGGAGACCCAGTACTTC. The J gene is TRBJ2-5, the V gene TRBV11-2; TRBD1 agrees at 9 bases. The CDR3 has 14 amino acids. Germline V gene lookup returns CDR1 SGHAT and CDR2 FQNNGV. The V gene end was trimmed by 1 base and the J gene end by 5 bases; junction bases not matched to a gene: 2. Based on the CDR3 plus reference TRBV11-2 and TRBJ2-5, the full variable domain is EAGVAQSPRYKIIEKRQSVAFWCNPISGHATLYWYQQILGQGPKLLIQFQNNGVVDDSQLPKDRFSAERLKGVDSTLKIQPAKLEDSAVYLCASSLGQGGETQYFGPGTRLLVL.

CDR3 loop: CASSEWGLRTEAFF. CDR3 DNA sequence: TGTGCCAGCAGTGAATGGGGGCTGAGGACTGAAGCTTTCTTT. The chain carries TRBV2 and TRBJ1-1, with D perhaps TRBD1 (6 bases). Germline assignment: CDR1 SNHLY and CDR2 FYNNEI. V shed 2 bases and J shed 5 bases, with 12 bases lying between them. The CDR3 is 14 amino acids.

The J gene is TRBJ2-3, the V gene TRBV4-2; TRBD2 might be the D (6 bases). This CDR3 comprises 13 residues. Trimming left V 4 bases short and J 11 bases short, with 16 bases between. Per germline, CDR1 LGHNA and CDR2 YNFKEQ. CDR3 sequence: CASSLVASDGQYF. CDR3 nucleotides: TGTGCCAGCAGCCTTGTGGCTAGCGATGGGCAGTATTTT.

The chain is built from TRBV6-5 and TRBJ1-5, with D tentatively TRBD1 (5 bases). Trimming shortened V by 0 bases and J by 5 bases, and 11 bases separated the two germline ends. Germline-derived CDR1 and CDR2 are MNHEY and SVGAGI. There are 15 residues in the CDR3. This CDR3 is CASSYSGEGHQPQHF. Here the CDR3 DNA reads TGTGCCAGCAGTTACTCAGGGGAAGGGCATCAGCCCCAGCATTTT.

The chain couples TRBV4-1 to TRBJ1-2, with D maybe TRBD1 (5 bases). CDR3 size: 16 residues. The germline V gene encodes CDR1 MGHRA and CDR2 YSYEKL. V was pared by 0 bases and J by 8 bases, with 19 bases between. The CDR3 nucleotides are TGCGCCAGCAGCCAAGATGGAGGGGCCAGGGAAGAAGGCTACACCTTC. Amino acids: CASSQDGGAREEGYTF.